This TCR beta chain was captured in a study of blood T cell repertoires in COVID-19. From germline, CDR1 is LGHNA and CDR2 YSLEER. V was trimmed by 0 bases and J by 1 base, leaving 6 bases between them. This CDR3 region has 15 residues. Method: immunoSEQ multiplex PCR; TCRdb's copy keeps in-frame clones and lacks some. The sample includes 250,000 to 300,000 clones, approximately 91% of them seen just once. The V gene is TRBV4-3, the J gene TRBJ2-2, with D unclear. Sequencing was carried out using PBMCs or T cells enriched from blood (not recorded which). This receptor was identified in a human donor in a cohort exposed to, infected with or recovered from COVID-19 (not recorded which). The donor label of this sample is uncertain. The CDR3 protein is CASSQEALNTGELFF. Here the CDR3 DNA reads TGCGCCAGCAGCCAAGAAGCCCTGAACACCGGGGAGCTGTTTTTT.